This T cell receptor (beta chain) was captured in a study of blood T cell repertoires in COVID-19. Study-level background: Acute and convalescent COVID-19 samples came from the United States, Italy and Spain. Sources were T cells, B-cell-depleted T cells, or PBMCs; the material itself was cDNA or gDNA.

The germline gives CDR1 LNHDA, CDR2 SQIVND (reference sequence). The CDR3 is made up of 14 amino acids. With 4 bases clipped from V and 2 bases from J, the junction kept 4 bases outside the gene matches. Authors' data handling: The assay estimated nucleated cells by amplifying reference gene primers. Method: immunoSEQ multiplex PCR; TCRdb's copy keeps in-frame clones and lacks some. D and trimming come from the DNA, and the V and J calls and clone size come from that table. The table lists around 260,000 clones, 90% of them singletons, with 1.1% in the top ten. Sequencing was carried out using PBMCs or T cells enriched from blood (not recorded which). V usage is TRBV19 and J usage is TRBJ2-7; 8 bases match TRBD2. This clonotype was obtained from a woman aged 25 to 45 who had recovered from COVID-19. CDR3: CASSTSGPTYEQYF. CDR3 sequence (DNA): TGTGCCAGTAGTACTAGCGGGCCAACCTACGAGCAGTACTTC.